One sample yielded the 8 T cell receptor beta chains listed below, sequenced in a study of lymphopenia after photon versus proton radiotherapy. The assay was immunoSEQ multiplex PCR, and TCRdb's table has in-frame clones only and misses some. Of 52,000 or so clones in the sample, roughly 90% were seen once. Specimen: peripheral blood, collected from a patient treated with photon-based radiotherapy. The receptors shown here come from a woman between 40 and 55 years old with cholangiocarcinoma.

The genes are TRBV11-2 and TRBJ2-7, with D possibly called TRBD1 or TRBD2 (5 bases each). CDR1 is SGHAT and CDR2 is FQNNGV in the germline V gene. V was cut by 5 bases and J by 0 bases, with 20 bases left in between. The CDR3 has 17 amino acids. Written as DNA, the CDR3 is TGTGCCAGCAGCGGTGGTGAAGGTTGGGACCACTCCTACGAGCAGTACTTC. It translates to CASSGGEGWDHSYEQYF.

The chain couples TRBV5-1 to TRBJ2-7; D unclear. Germline CDR1 reads SGHRS; CDR2 reads YFSETQ. The CDR3 has 13 amino acids. Trimming removed 4 bases from V and 2 bases from J, with 10 bases in between. CDR3 residues: CASSETLPYEQYF. The CDR3 DNA reads as TGCGCCAGCAGCGAGACTCTGCCCTACGAGCAGTACTTC.

V is TRBV28 and J is TRBJ1-5; no reliable D call. Germline loops: CDR1 MDHEN, CDR2 SYDVKM. Deletions cut 6 bases from V and 1 base from J, with 13 bases between. The CDR3 extends over 15 amino acids. The CDR3 DNA reads TGTGCCAGCAGAACCCTGAGGACGAGCAATCAGCCCCAGCATTTT. As protein: CASRTLRTSNQPQHF.

The chain recombines TRBV28 with TRBJ1-4, with D unresolved. V was shortened by 5 bases and J by 8 bases, with 15 bases between the two germline ends. The CDR3 is made up of 14 amino acids. The germline V gene has CDR1 MDHEN and CDR2 SYDVKM. CDR3 sequence reads: CASSPPGRVEKLFF. CDR3 sequence (DNA): TGTGCCAGCAGTCCCCCCGGGAGGGTAGAAAAACTGTTTTTT.

For the CDR3, the DNA is TGTGCCAGCATTGACCTTAGCGGGAGTCGCGAGCAGTACTTC. As protein: CASIDLSGSREQYF. This rearrangement joins TRBV28 to TRBJ2-7, with 9 nucleotides matching TRBD2. From germline, CDR1 is MDHEN and CDR2 SYDVKM. This CDR3 region has 14 residues. V was clipped by 7 bases and J by 6 bases; unmatched bases: 10.

The chain couples TRBV29-1 to TRBJ1-1; D gene uncertain. CDR1 SQVTM and CDR2 ANQGSEA come from the germline V gene. The CDR3 has 10 residues. The V and J ends lost 5 bases and 7 bases respectively, with 8 bases between them. The DNA of the CDR3 is TGCAGCGTTTATACTCTTGAAGCTTTCTTT. Residues: CSVYTLEAFF.

The V gene is TRBV11-1, the J gene TRBJ2-1; D may be TRBD1 or TRBD2 (5 bases each). CDR3 length equals 14 residues. In germline, CDR1 is SGHAT, CDR2 FQDESV (reference sequence). Trimming pared 8 bases from V and 0 bases from J, leaving 11 bases between. The DNA of the CDR3 is TGTGCCAGCCGGGGCGAAAGCTCCTACAATGAGCAGTTCTTC. Translated, it gives CASRGESSYNEQFF.

The chain has TRBV7-9 and TRBJ2-7; 11 nucleotides align to TRBD1. Germline values: CDR1 SEHNR, CDR2 FQNEAQ (reference sequence). This CDR3 has 14 amino acids. V trimming: 5 bases; J trimming: 8 bases; junction bases outside the gene matches: 8. The CDR3 reads CASSERDRGEKQYF. In DNA, the CDR3 is TGTGCCAGCAGCGAGAGGGACAGGGGGGAGAAGCAGTACTTC.